This TCR beta chain was recorded in a study of blood T cell repertoires in COVID-19. Measured with immunoSEQ multiplex PCR; TCRdb has only the in-frame clones, and not every one. The sample contains about 170,000 clones, 80% to 85% of which appear only once. This CDR3 spans 12 amino acids. V was pared by 1 base and J by 8 bases, with 8 bases between. Germline CDR1 SGHAT, CDR2 FQNNGV. Sequenced sample: peripheral blood. The sequence was collected from a man between 65 and 79 years old with active or convalescent COVID-19. This sequence joins TRBV11-2 and TRBJ1-2, with D unresolved. CDR3 amino acids: CASSLGYGGYTF. The CDR3 DNA is TGTGCCAGCAGCTTAGGGTATGGCGGCTACACCTTC.